The present T cell receptor beta chain was sequenced within a study of CD8 T cells in Susac syndrome. General study points: The CD4+ T cell repertoire of patients with Susac syndrome showed no detectable clonal expansion.

Random hexamers served to reverse transcribe about 0.45 to 1 ug RNA. TCRdb used MiXCR to reprocess the immunoSEQ multiplex PCR reads, holding one entry per CDR3 protein. There are around 170,000 distinct CDR3 sequences in the sample; around 95% occur only once, and more than 0.08% lies in the top ten. Germline CDR1 is LNHNV and CDR2 is YYDKDF (reference sequence). CDR3 length: 17 amino acids. Trimming removed 0 bases from V and 2 bases from J; junction bases left unmatched: 5. Remarks on this clonotype: Its antigen is unknown.

This TCR was sampled from a human donor with Susac syndrome. The chain carries TRBV15 and TRBJ2-2, with 8 positions matching TRBD2. Sample: CD4+ T cells from PBMCs. CDR3 coding DNA: TGTGCCACCAGCAGAGATACAGCGGGGGACAACACCGGGGAGCTGTTTTTT. As protein: CATSRDTAGDNTGELFF.